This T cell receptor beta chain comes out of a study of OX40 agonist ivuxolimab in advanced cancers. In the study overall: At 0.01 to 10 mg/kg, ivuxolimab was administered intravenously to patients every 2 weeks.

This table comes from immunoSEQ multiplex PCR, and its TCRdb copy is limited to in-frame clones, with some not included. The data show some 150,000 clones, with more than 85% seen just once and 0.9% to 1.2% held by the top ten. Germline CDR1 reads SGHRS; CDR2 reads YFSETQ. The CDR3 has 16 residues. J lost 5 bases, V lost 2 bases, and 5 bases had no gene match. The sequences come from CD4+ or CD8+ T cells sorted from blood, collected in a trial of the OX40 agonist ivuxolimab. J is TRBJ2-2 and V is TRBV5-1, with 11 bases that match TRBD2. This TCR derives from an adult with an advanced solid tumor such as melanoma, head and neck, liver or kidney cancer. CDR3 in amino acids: CASSFVSGGATGELFF. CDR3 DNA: TGCGCCAGCAGCTTCGTTAGCGGGGGGGCGACCGGGGAGCTGTTTTTT.